This T cell receptor (beta chain) was found in a study of metastatic and nonmetastatic thyroid tumors. Every patient underwent thyroid surgery untreated. In the original workflow: Clinicopathological groups of papillary thyroid cancer showed CDR3 differences that were used to build a distant-metastasis classifier. TCRdb redid the clone calls on the PCR reads using MiXCR. The V and J calls were not made by the authors but by TCRdb's processing. This table holds 30,000 to 35,000 clones, roughly 18% found once. Germline CDR1 DFQATT, CDR2 SNEGSKA (reference sequence). This CDR3 comprises 17 residues. Trimming removed 4 bases from V and 5 bases from J; junction bases left unmatched: 11. This clone was picked up one time. The antigen remains unidentified. Points from the study as a whole: The reported finding was significantly higher TCR beta diversity in malignant thyroid tumors relative to benign nodules, in blood and tumor.

This TCR was sampled from a female donor with papillary thyroid cancer or a benign thyroid nodule (not recorded which). Some clones in this sample may be carry-over from other donors' samples. The sample comprised blood. The genes are TRBV20-1 and TRBJ2-7; 16 bases are a match to TRBD2. In DNA form, the CDR3 reads TGCAGTGCTACCAACGGGACTAGCGGGAGGGCCGTTAACGAGCAGTACTTC. Its protein product is CSATNGTSGRAVNEQYF.